Each of the 16 T cell receptor beta chains below was sequenced from the same sample in a study of OX40 agonist ivuxolimab in advanced cancers. TCRdb's table, derived via immunoSEQ multiplex PCR, lists solely in-frame clones and lacks some. The sample carries fewer than 45,000 clones, more than 80% recorded once. The sequences come from CD4+ or CD8+ T cells sorted from blood, collected in a trial of the OX40 agonist ivuxolimab. The receptors originated from an adult with an advanced solid tumor such as melanoma, head and neck, liver or kidney cancer.

This chain uses TRBV6-5 with TRBJ2-7; D is ambiguous. The CDR3 spans 13 residues. Trimming removed 0 bases at V and 4 bases at J, with 7 bases between. The germline gives CDR1 MNHEY, CDR2 SVGAGI. The CDR3 DNA reads as TGTGCCAGCAGTTACTCGCCGGAATACGAGCAGTACTTC. It codes for CASSYSPEYEQYF.

V and J are TRBV2 and TRBJ2-7; no firm D call. The V end was cut by 2 bases, the J end by 12 bases, with 20 bases between. Germline CDR1 and CDR2: SNHLY and FYNNEI. The length of the CDR3 is 14 residues. The CDR3 DNA is TGTGCCAGCAGTGAAATGAACAGATACTACGCGCCGTACTTC. As protein: CASSEMNRYYAPYF. Full variable domain (missing parts from reference TRBV2 and TRBJ2-7): EPEVTQTPSHQVTQMGQEVILRCVPISNHLYFYWYRQILGQKVEFLVSFYNNEISEKSEIFDDQFSVERPDGSNFTLKIRSTKLEDSAMYFCASSEMNRYYAPYFGPGTRLTVT.

The gene calls are TRBV4-1 and TRBJ2-7; 8 bases agree with TRBD1. CDR1 and CDR2 (germline): MGHRA, YSYEKL. The CDR3 spans 15 residues. Unmatched junction bases numbered 11, after V lost 4 bases and J lost 6 bases. CDR3 protein: CASSLLRDRSCEQYF. The CDR3, as DNA: TGCGCCAGCAGCCTGCTCCGGGACAGGTCGTGCGAGCAGTACTTC.

The rearrangement links TRBV5-4 to TRBJ1-2; TRBD1 aligns across 11 bases. Germline values: CDR1 SGHNT, CDR2 YYREEE (reference sequence). CDR3 length: 17 residues. V shed 3 bases and J 0 bases; nucleotides not matched to a gene: 7. The DNA for the CDR3 is TGTGCCAGCAGCTCCCGCGGACAGGGGGCGGCTAACTATGGCTACACCTTC. Its translation is CASSSRGQGAANYGYTF.

The rearrangement uses TRBV7-2 and TRBJ1-1; no reliable D call. CDR3 length: 13 amino acids. Trimming took off 0 bases at V and 1 base at J, with 3 bases between the two ends. Germline CDR1 and CDR2: SGHTA and FQGNSA. The CDR3 spells CASSLARNTEAFF. CDR3 nucleotides: TGTGCCAGCAGCTTAGCCAGGAACACTGAAGCTTTCTTT. The variable domain in full, with the rest retrieved from reference TRBV7-2 and TRBJ1-1, is GAGVSQSPSNKVTEKGKDVELRCDPISGHTALYWYRQSLGQGLEFLIYFQGNSAPDKSGLPSDRFSAERTGGSVSTLTIQRTQQEDSAVYLCASSLARNTEAFFGQGTRLTVV.

The chain combines TRBV13 with TRBJ2-7, with no clear D. The CDR3 contains 12 residues. The germline V gene encodes CDR1 PRHDT and CDR2 FYEKMQ (reference sequence). Trimming stripped 2 bases from V and 3 bases from J, with 5 bases between. The CDR3 nucleotides read TGTGCCAGCAGCTTAACTGGCTACGAGCAGTACTTC. This encodes CASSLTGYEQYF.

With regard to this clone: This specimen includes other DNA sequences encoding the same CDR3. V gene TRBV5-1 combines with J gene TRBJ1-1; D call uncertain. This CDR3 is 11 amino acids long. Trimming stripped 3 bases from V and 2 bases from J, with 2 bases between. From germline, CDR1 is SGHRS and CDR2 YFSETQ. CDR3 nucleotides: TGCGCCAGCAGCTCTAACACTGAAGCTTTCTTT. Translated: CASSSNTEAFF.

Only one count was recorded for this clone. The V call is TRBV6-5, the J call TRBJ2-7; possibly TRBD1 or TRBD2 for D (5 bases each). Trimming took 0 bases from V and 3 from J, leaving 12 bases between them. Germline loops: CDR1 MNHEY, CDR2 SVGAGI. This CDR3 has 15 amino acids. The CDR3 protein is CASSYSGDGVYEQYF. The DNA of the CDR3 is TGTGCCAGCAGTTACTCGGGGGACGGAGTCTACGAGCAGTACTTC.

V gene TRBV5-1 combines with J gene TRBJ1-2; D remains ambiguous. CDR1 is SGHRS and CDR2 is YFSETQ in the germline V gene. The germline V and J ends were trimmed by 0 bases and 3 bases, with 6 bases remaining between them. This CDR3 contains 13 residues. The CDR3 DNA reads as TGCGCCAGCAGCTTGGTCGGGGACTATGGCTACACCTTC. Its translation is CASSLVGDYGYTF.

The gene calls are TRBV19 and TRBJ2-2, with a tentative D call TRBD1 (5 bases). Trimming shortened V by 7 bases and J by 3 bases, and 12 bases separated the two germline ends. CDR1 and CDR2 (germline): LNHDA, SQIVND (reference sequence). The CDR3 is made up of 14 amino acids. CDR3 in amino acids: CASTWGVDTGELFF. The CDR3 DNA sequence: TGTGCCAGTACATGGGGCGTCGACACCGGGGAGCTGTTTTTT.

This clone was observed a few times. The gene calls are TRBV4-1 and TRBJ2-1; D is undetermined. Germline V CDR1 and CDR2: MGHRA, YSYEKL. This CDR3 region has 13 residues. Trimming took 1 base from V and 5 from J, leaving 6 bases between them. Written as DNA, the CDR3 is TGCGCCAGCAGCCAAGGACGTAACAATGAGCAGTTCTTC. Protein product: CASSQGRNNEQFF.

This rearrangement joins TRBV5-4 to TRBJ2-7; 10 bases line up with TRBD2. Germline values: CDR1 SGHNT, CDR2 YYREEE (reference sequence). The J segment lost 4 bases and the V segment lost 0 bases, leaving 10 bases of the junction unmatched. There are 17 residues in the CDR3. The CDR3 nucleotides are TGTGCCAGCAGCTTGGCCTCAAGGACTAGCGGAAGATACGAGCAGTACTTC. Translating it yields CASSLASRTSGRYEQYF.

V is TRBV10-2 and J is TRBJ1-1; D may be TRBD1 (5 bases). The V gene lost 6 bases and the J gene lost 6 bases, with 11 bases spanning the gap. This CDR3 is 12 amino acids long. Germline CDR1 and CDR2: WSHSY and SAAADI. Written as DNA, the CDR3 is TGCGCCAGCAGGGGGGGGAGCGCTGAAGCTTTCTTT. The encoded protein is CASRGGSAEAFF.

The rearrangement uses TRBV9 and TRBJ2-2; D unresolved. This CDR3 is built from 17 residues. V lost 0 bases and J 7 bases, leaving 19 bases between the germline ends. CDR1 and CDR2 (germline): SGDLS, YYNGEE. This CDR3 reads CASSVEAWWADGGELFF. The CDR3 DNA sequence: TGTGCCAGCAGCGTAGAGGCGTGGTGGGCGGATGGCGGGGAGCTGTTTTTT.

The chain is built from TRBV9 and TRBJ2-2; TRBD2 matches at 9 bases. The CDR3 has 14 residues. Germline-derived CDR1 and CDR2 are SGDLS and YYNGEE. V was pared by 2 bases and J by 6 bases, with 2 bases of the junction left unmatched. The CDR3 here is CASSVGGGAGELFF. CDR3 DNA: TGTGCCAGCAGCGTCGGCGGGGGGGCCGGGGAGCTGTTTTTT.

The V and J genes are TRBV10-2 and TRBJ2-1; D remains ambiguous. There are 14 residues in the CDR3. The germline V and J ends were trimmed by 6 bases and 2 bases, with 11 bases remaining between them. The germline V gene has CDR1 WSHSY and CDR2 SAAADI. The chain's CDR3 is CASRSEVTYNEQFF. As DNA, the CDR3 is TGCGCCAGCAGATCAGAAGTGACCTACAATGAGCAGTTCTTC.